The entry below gives a single T cell receptor beta chain sequence along with its context. Its antigen is undetermined. This sample was taken from a study of CD4+ T cells in melanoma. The study's findings and limits: CD8+ T cell, macrophage and B cell function reportedly correlated with neoantigen-specific CD4+ T cells. Diverse differentiation states were reported for melanoma neoantigen-specific CD4+ T cells.

CDR3 length: 14 amino acids. CDR1 SGDLS and CDR2 YYNGEE come from the germline V gene. The ends lost 3 bases at V and 5 bases at J; junction bases unmatched: 4. The repertoire was sequenced with immunoSEQ multiplex PCR; TCRdb's copy has only in-frame clones and lacks some. The table shows some 12,000 clones, with about 67% occurring only once. Specimen: cells from a culture (not recorded whether cultured in vitro). The genes are TRBV9 and TRBJ2-5; 10 bases align to TRBD2. The sequence was collected from a human donor with melanoma. The CDR3 region is CASSASGGPETQYF. The CDR3 DNA sequence: TGTGCCAGCAGCGCTAGCGGGGGCCCGGAGACCCAGTACTTC.